This T cell receptor (beta chain) was identified during a study of T cell changes during pregnancy in multiple sclerosis. The table came from immunoSEQ multiplex PCR; TCRdb's copy has only in-frame clones and leaves some out. The sample contains 45,000 to 55,000 clones, around 90% of which appear only once. This clone was detected only a few times. The junction had 14 bases not matched to a gene; V was cut back by 10 bases and J by 6 bases. This CDR3 is 15 amino acids long. Germline V CDR1 and CDR2: LNHDA, SQIVND (reference sequence). This receptor was taken from a female donor in good health, enrolled as a control in a pregnancy study. V is TRBV19 and J is TRBJ2-2, with 7 bases fitting TRBD1. Specimen: CD4+ T cells from peripheral blood mononuclear cells, collected after pregnancy. CDR3: CATSRDSLMPGELFF. As DNA, the CDR3 is TGTGCCACCAGCCGGGACAGCTTGATGCCCGGGGAGCTGTTTTTT.